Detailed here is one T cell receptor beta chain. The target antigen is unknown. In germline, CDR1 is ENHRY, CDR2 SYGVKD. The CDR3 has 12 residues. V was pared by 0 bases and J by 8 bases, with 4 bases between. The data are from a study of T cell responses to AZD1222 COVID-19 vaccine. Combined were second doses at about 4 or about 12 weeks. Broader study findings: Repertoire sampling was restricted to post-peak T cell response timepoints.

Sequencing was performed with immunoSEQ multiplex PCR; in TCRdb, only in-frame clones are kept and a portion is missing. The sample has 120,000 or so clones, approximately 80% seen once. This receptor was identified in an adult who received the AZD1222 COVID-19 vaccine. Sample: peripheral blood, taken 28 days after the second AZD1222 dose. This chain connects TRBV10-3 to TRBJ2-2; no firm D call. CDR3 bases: TGTGCCATCAGTGAGTCTCTAGGGGAGCTGTTTTTT. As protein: CAISESLGELFF.